This TCR beta chain was recorded in a study of early T cells in non-severe SARS-CoV-2 infection. V shed 5 bases and J shed 5 bases, with 18 bases lying between them. Germline V gene lookup returns CDR1 LGHDT and CDR2 YNNKEL (reference sequence). This CDR3 region has 15 residues. TCRdb re-analysed the 5' RACE reads in MiXCR, keeping a single row per CDR3 protein. The repertoire holds about 99,000 distinct CDR3 sequences, with approximately 15% as singletons. This TCR was sampled from an adult who was a healthcare worker with PCR-confirmed SARS-CoV-2 infection or an uninfected control (not recorded which). J is TRBJ1-1 and V is TRBV3-1; possibly TRBD1 for D (5 bases). The sample consisted of whole blood. This chain's CDR3 is CASSSLQGVGTEAFF. The CDR3 DNA follows: TGTGCCAGCAGCTCATTGCAAGGGGTTGGGACTGAAGCTTTCTTT.